The rows below give T cell receptor beta chains drawn from one sample of a study of regulatory T cells in long-lasting Graves disease. TCRdb re-analysed the multiplex PCR reads in MiXCR, keeping a single row per CDR3 protein. The sample includes 530,000 or so distinct CDR3 sequences, about 16% of them seen just once. The sample was also linked to a second study, of T cells in Graves' hyperthyroidism and ophthalmopathy.

Sequences were derived from peripheral blood mononuclear cells (PBMCs), sampled at new diagnosis, from a patient treated with antithyroid drugs. The source is a man between 18 and 29 years old with Graves disease. Both conserved end residues are part of each CDR3. A D gene is named only where the DNA matches it firmly. The listing skips clone size in some rows; elsewhere it reads once, few, many or a size class.

d_call,clone_size,v_call,j_call,cdr3_aa,cdr3_nt
TRBD1,few,TRBV5-6,TRBJ2-7,CASSALGQGDYEQYF,TGTGCCAGCAGCGCCCTCGGACAGGGTGACTACGAGCAGTACTTC
TRBD2,.,TRBV20-1,TRBJ2-3,CSAASLWASGNVNTQYF,TGCAGTGCTGCGTCCCTGTGGGCTAGCGGGAACGTGAATACGCAGTATTTT
.,many,TRBV30,TRBJ2-6,CAWSVEYTLDFSGANVLTF,TGTGCCTGGAGCGTAGAGTACACCTTAGATTTCTCTGGGGCCAACGTCCTGACTTTC
.,few,TRBV28,TRBJ2-7,CASSFLNLDEQYF,TGTGCCAGCAGTTTCCTAAACCTAGACGAGCAGTACTTC
TRBD2,many,TRBV10-1,TRBJ2-1,CASRGLAGSNEQFF,TGCGCCAGCAGAGGACTAGCGGGAAGCAATGAGCAGTTCTTC
TRBD2,few,TRBV6-4,TRBJ2-3,CASSDGAGDTDTQYF,TGTGCCAGCAGTGACGGGGCGGGAGACACAGATACGCAGTATTTT
.,many,TRBV6-2/TRBV6-3,TRBJ1-1,CASSESRNTEAFF,TGTGCCAGCAGTGAATCCAGGAACACTGAAGCTTTCTTT
.,.,TRBV10-1,TRBJ2-1,CASSLDTVKYNEQFF,TGCGCCAGCAGCCTAGATACCGTAAAGTACAATGAGCAGTTCTTC
.,.,TRBV14,TRBJ2-1,CASSAVRGSYNEQFF,TGTGCCAGCAGCGCAGTAAGGGGGTCCTACAATGAGCAGTTCTTC
.,few,TRBV29-1,TRBJ2-1,CKASRGHGQFF,TGCAAGGCCTCGAGAGGCCATGGGCAGTTCTTC
.,.,TRBV5-4,TRBJ1-6,CASSLGRSSYNSPLHF,TGTGCCAGCAGCTTGGGCAGGAGCTCCTATAATTCACCCCTCCACTTT
.,few,TRBV28,TRBJ1-3,CASILAGMENTIYF,TGTGCCAGCATCCTGGCGGGTATGGAAAACACCATATATTTT
.,many,TRBV30,TRBJ1-2,CAALRQSYTF,TGTGCCGCCCTGCGCCAAAGCTACACCTTC
TRBD2,many,TRBV12-3/TRBV12-4,TRBJ2-1,CASSLGLAGVEQFF,TGTGCCAGCAGTTTGGGACTAGCGGGAGTTGAGCAGTTCTTC
TRBD2,many,TRBV12-3/TRBV12-4,TRBJ2-2,CASSLEALAGAGELFF,TGTGCCAGCAGTTTAGAGGCCCTAGCGGGAGCCGGGGAGCTGTTTTTT
.,.,TRBV27,TRBJ1-6,CASSPPGGALHF,TGTGCCAGCAGTCCCCCCGGGGGGGCCCTCCACTTT
.,.,TRBV6-2/TRBV6-3,TRBJ2-7,CASAPGAGEFYEQYF,TGTGCCAGCGCTCCCGGGGCAGGGGAATTCTACGAGCAGTACTTC
.,many,TRBV12-3/TRBV12-4,TRBJ2-7,CASSSQGGVEQYF,TGTGCCAGCAGTTCCCAGGGGGGGGTCGAGCAGTACTTC
.,many,TRBV5-1,TRBJ2-2,CASSLVGSGELFF,TGTGCCAGCAGCTTAGTTGGGTCCGGGGAGCTGTTTTTT
TRBD1,.,TRBV28,TRBJ1-5,CASSHVWDRESYSNQPQHF,TGTGCCAGCAGCCATGTTTGGGACAGGGAATCATATAGCAATCAGCCCCAGCATTTT
TRBD2,few,TRBV3-1,TRBJ2-2,CASSQGASGQTGELFF,TGTGCCAGCAGCCAAGGGGCTAGCGGCCAAACCGGGGAGCTGTTTTTT
.,many,TRBV30,TRBJ1-1,CAWNMNTEAFF,TGTGCCTGGAATATGAACACTGAAGCTTTCTTT
.,many,TRBV5-1,TRBJ2-3,CASSSTGRTSTDTQYF,TGCGCCAGCAGCTCGACAGGGAGGACTAGCACAGATACGCAGTATTTT
.,many,TRBV28,TRBJ2-5,CATQFGGRETQYF,TGTGCCACCCAGTTTGGGGGGCGAGAGACCCAGTACTTC
TRBD1,many,TRBV12-3/TRBV12-4,TRBJ1-2,CASSGNRGFANYGYTF,TGTGCCAGCAGTGGTAACAGGGGGTTTGCTAACTATGGCTACACCTTC
.,few,TRBV11-2,TRBJ1-6,CASSLTDGNSPLHF,TGTGCCAGCAGCTTGACAGACGGTAATTCACCCCTCCACTTT
.,once,TRBV20-1,TRBJ2-7,CSGQAYEQYF,TGCAGTGGACAAGCCTACGAGCAGTACTTC
TRBD2,.,TRBV20-1,TRBJ2-3,CSARESGSRAGYF,TGCAGTGCTAGAGAAAGCGGGAGTCGGGCTGGGTATTTT
TRBD2,few,TRBV9,TRBJ2-1,CASSVVGTSAYNEQFF,TGTGCCAGCAGCGTAGTTGGAACTAGCGCCTACAATGAGCAGTTCTTC
.,many,TRBV5-1,TRBJ2-7,CASSNTGRYEQYF,TGCGCCAGCAGCAACACAGGGCGGTACGAGCAGTACTTC
.,.,TRBV5-5,TRBJ1-1,CASNWAMNTEAFF,TGTGCCAGCAACTGGGCTATGAACACTGAAGCTTTCTTT
TRBD1,many,TRBV12-3/TRBV12-4,TRBJ2-2,CASSRGQGTGELFF,TGTGCCAGCAGCCGGGGACAGGGGACCGGGGAGCTGTTTTTT
TRBD2,once,TRBV20-1,TRBJ2-1,CSALPGGTSGRYEQFF,TGCAGTGCTCTCCCCGGCGGGACTAGCGGGAGATACGAGCAGTTCTTC
.,many,TRBV20-1,TRBJ2-7,CSAGGTYEQYF,TGCAGTGCCGGCGGCACCTACGAGCAGTACTTC
.,few,TRBV5-8,TRBJ1-2,CASSLYGEPYGYTF,TGTGCCAGCAGCTTGTACGGGGAACCTTATGGCTACACCTTC
.,many,TRBV3-1,TRBJ1-1,CASSPSGRENTEAFF,TGTGCCAGCAGCCCTTCCGGACGTGAGAACACTGAAGCTTTCTTT
.,many,TRBV29-1,TRBJ1-6,CSARQDNNSPLHF,TGCAGCGCCCGACAGGACAATAATTCACCCCTCCACTTT
.,.,TRBV15,TRBJ2-1,CATKPLPGNNEQFF,TGTGCCACGAAACCCCTGCCGGGGAACAATGAGCAGTTCTTC
.,many,TRBV7-9,TRBJ1-4,CASSSGQSHEKLFF,TGTGCCAGCAGCTCTGGACAGAGTCATGAAAAACTGTTTTTT
.,few,TRBV5-1,TRBJ1-3,CASSLGPPRTGNTIYF,TGCGCCAGCAGCTTAGGCCCCCCAAGGACCGGAAACACCATATATTTT
.,.,TRBV20-1,TRBJ2-5,CSARSADRRPQYF,TGCAGTGCTAGATCAGCGGATCGGAGACCCCAGTACTTC
TRBD2,few,TRBV6-1,TRBJ2-7,CASNARGDSYEQYF,TGTGCCAGCAACGCCCGGGGGGACTCCTACGAGCAGTACTTC
TRBD1,many,TRBV11-1,TRBJ2-2,CASSPDRGFSIGDTGELFF,TGTGCCAGCAGCCCTGACAGGGGGTTTAGTATTGGGGACACCGGGGAGCTGTTTTTT
.,.,TRBV19,TRBJ1-5,CASTPRGSQPQHF,TGTGCCAGTACCCCCCGCGGATCTCAGCCCCAGCATTTT
.,.,TRBV20-1,TRBJ2-3,CSARDRIAATDTQYF,TGCAGTGCTAGAGATAGGATAGCGGCCACAGATACGCAGTATTTT
.,many,TRBV6-1,TRBJ2-1,CASTGGPENEQFF,TGTGCCAGCACTGGCGGACCAGAGAATGAGCAGTTCTTC
TRBD1,many,TRBV3-1,TRBJ1-2,CASSRTGEVRYGYTF,TGTGCCAGCAGTCGGACAGGGGAGGTTCGCTATGGCTACACCTTC
TRBD1,.,TRBV6-1,TRBJ2-4,CASRLDREGNIQYF,TGTGCCAGCAGGCTGGACAGGGAAGGAAACATTCAGTACTTC
TRBD1,few,TRBV7-9,TRBJ2-2,CASSRTWTGTGTGELFF,TGTGCCAGCAGCCGAACGTGGACAGGTACAGGCACCGGGGAGCTGTTTTTT
TRBD1,.,TRBV7-9,TRBJ2-7,CASSIQGQSPYEQYF,TGTGCCAGCAGCATCCAGGGACAGTCCCCCTACGAGCAGTACTTC
.,many,TRBV28,TRBJ1-5,CASSRINQPQHF,TGTGCCAGCAGCAGGATTAATCAGCCCCAGCATTTT
.,.,TRBV12-3/TRBV12-4,TRBJ2-6,CASSLGRRASGANVLTF,TGTGCCAGCAGTTTAGGTAGGAGGGCCTCTGGGGCCAACGTCCTGACTTTC
.,many,TRBV9,TRBJ1-1,CASSVDRANTEAFF,TGTGCCAGCAGCGTAGACAGGGCGAACACTGAAGCTTTCTTT
TRBD2,many,TRBV28,TRBJ2-3,CASSTRTSVGVSSTDTQYF,TGTGCCAGCAGTACCCGGACTAGCGTCGGGGTTTCTAGCACAGATACGCAGTATTTT